This TCR beta chain was sequenced for a study of blood T cells in healthy people across ages. Study outcomes and limitations: Expanded clonotype changes were possibly confounded by unknown donor CMV status. Among long-lived donors, naive CD4+ cells were more numerous and diversity higher than in aged donors.

CDR3 size: 11 residues. The V end lost 6 bases, the J end lost 8 bases, and 11 bases lay between the germline ends. Germline CDR1 is SQVTM and CDR2 is ANQGSEA. The authors ran a second PCR of about 6 to 12 cycles using a sample-barcoded 5' primer and a J-beta primer mix. One entry per CDR3 protein results from TCRdb running MiXCR on the 5' RACE reads. Found here are 1.4 million to 1.5 million distinct CDR3 sequences, approximately 42% of them singletons; the top ten hold 7.9%. About this clonotype: Its matching antigen is unknown.

The chain uses TRBV29-1 and TRBJ2-4; no clear D gene. Sequencing was performed on blood. The clonotype was recovered from a young woman in good health. The CDR3 is CSVARSDIQYF. The CDR3 coding sequence is TGCAGCGTCGCCAGGTCGGACATTCAGTACTTC.